One sample yielded the 20 T cell receptor beta chains listed below, sequenced in a study of Ad26.COV2.S vaccination and SARS-CoV-2 variants. Treatment here: 15 to 20 received Ad26.COV2.S at low or high dose, single or two shots; a few received placebo; per-sample allocation not given. Sample collection was performed on day 63 after the first vaccine or placebo injection. TCRdb's table, derived via immunoSEQ multiplex PCR, lists solely in-frame clones and lacks some. The sample holds fewer than 800,000 clones, 89% seen once. Material: peripheral blood, obtained in a trial of Ad26.COV2.S vaccine versus placebo. The receptors come from a person between 18 and 65 years old who received the Ad26.COV2.S COVID-19 vaccine or a placebo.

The J gene is TRBJ1-1, the V gene TRBV5-5; D may be TRBD1 (5 bases). The CDR3 extends over 13 amino acids. Germline CDR1 reads SGHKS; CDR2 reads YYEKEE (reference sequence). Trimming pared 4 bases from V and 4 bases from J, leaving 11 bases between. The CDR3 spells CASSVWGGTEAFF. The CDR3, as DNA: TGTGCCAGCAGCGTATGGGGGGGCACTGAAGCTTTCTTT.

The V and J genes are TRBV28 and TRBJ2-3; a weak D match, TRBD2 (7 bases). Per germline, CDR1 MDHEN and CDR2 SYDVKM. CDR3 length: 14 amino acids. Trimming shortened V by 8 bases and J by 6 bases, and 18 bases separated the two germline ends. The DNA for the CDR3 is TGTGCCAGCCGGGCGGCGGGGGCAGCGGATACGCAGTATTTT. Translating gives CASRAAGAADTQYF.

The rearrangement links TRBV5-1 to TRBJ1-4, with D hard to call. Trimming cost V 5 bases and J 6 bases, with 14 bases left between them. The CDR3 has 14 residues. The germline CDR1 and CDR2 sequences are SGHRS and YFSETQ. Here the CDR3 reads CASSLAPDHEKLFF. CDR3 nucleotide sequence: TGCGCCAGCAGTTTAGCTCCGGACCATGAAAAACTGTTTTTT.

This clone has a handful of counts. The chain recombines TRBV14 with TRBJ2-1; TRBD2 matches at 7 bases. CDR3 length: 17 residues. J lost 3 bases, V lost 4 bases, and 12 bases had no gene match. Per the germline V gene, CDR1 is SGHDN and CDR2 is FVKESK. The CDR3 nucleotides are TGTGCCAGCAGCCCTTCCACCTCAGCGGGGAGCTACAATGAGCAGTTCTTC. Its protein product is CASSPSTSAGSYNEQFF.

CDR3 sequence reads: CAWSEGLWGNIQYF. In nucleotides, the CDR3 is TGTGCCTGGAGTGAGGGCCTATGGGGAAACATTCAGTACTTC. The chain has TRBV30 and TRBJ2-4; D is uncertain. This CDR3 spans 14 amino acids. Germline V CDR1 and CDR2: GTSNPN, SVGIG (reference sequence). V was pared by 1 base and J by 6 bases, with 13 bases between.

The chain is built from TRBV6-2 or TRBV6-3 and TRBJ2-7; perhaps TRBD1 as D (6 bases). V was cut by 4 bases and J by 4 bases, with 8 bases left in between. Germline-derived CDR1 and CDR2 are MNHEY and SVGEGT. The CDR3 length is 12 residues. The CDR3 DNA is TGTGCCAGCAGTTCAACAGGGTACGAGCAGTACTTC. It codes for CASSSTGYEQYF.

The chain couples TRBV7-9 to TRBJ2-5, with TRBD2 matching 12 bases. Trimming cost V 6 bases and J 3 bases; bases outside gene matches: 5. The germline CDR1 and CDR2 sequences are SEHNR and FQNEAQ (reference sequence). The CDR3 contains 15 residues. For the CDR3, the DNA is TGTGCCAGCAGGCCGCTAGCGGGAGGGAAAGAGACCCAGTACTTC. Residues: CASRPLAGGKETQYF.

The chain joins TRBV19 to TRBJ1-6; D not resolved. With 3 bases removed from V and 6 bases from J, the gap between germline ends came to 6 bases. This CDR3 contains 13 residues. CDR1 and CDR2 (germline): LNHDA, SQIVND (reference sequence). The CDR3 coding sequence is TGTGCCAGTAGTATCTTGGCTAATTCACCCCTCCACTTT. This codes for CASSILANSPLHF. Full variable domain (rest looked up from reference TRBV19 and TRBJ1-6): DGGITQSPKYLFRKEGQNVTLSCEQNLNHDAMYWYRQDPGQGLRLIYYSQIVNDFQKGDIAEGYSVSREKKESFPLTVTSAQKNPTAFYLCASSILANSPLHFGNGTRLTVT.

The V call is TRBV18, the J call TRBJ1-6, with 7 positions matching TRBD1. V shed 6 bases, J shed 7 bases, and the junction held 12 bases outside the gene matches. The CDR3 runs 16 residues. Germline assignment: CDR1 KGHSH and CDR2 LQKENI. The CDR3 DNA follows: TGTGCCAGCTCGAGGGCGCCGGGACAGATCAATTCACCCCTCCACTTT. Translation gives CASSRAPGQINSPLHF.

This chain joins TRBV4-1 and TRBJ2-2; no definite D call. This CDR3 has 14 amino acids. CDR1 is MGHRA and CDR2 is YSYEKL in the germline V gene. Trimming stripped 1 base from V and 4 bases from J, with 7 bases between. In DNA form, the CDR3 reads TGCGCCAGCAGCCAAGGGCTTACCACCGGGGAGCTGTTTTTT. It yields the protein CASSQGLTTGELFF.

The chain joins TRBV5-1 to TRBJ2-5; no clear D gene. Germline CDR1 reads SGHRS; CDR2 reads YFSETQ. The ends were cut back, 7 bases at V and 5 bases at J, with 15 bases in the middle. CDR3 size: 13 residues. The DNA for the CDR3 is TGCGCCAGCCGAGTTGATAGCTGGGAGACCCAGTACTTC. Encoded protein: CASRVDSWETQYF.

Concerning this clone: One end of the junction fails to match germline, which may point to a read error. This specimen includes other DNA sequences encoding the same CDR3. The chain links TRBV7-7 to TRBJ2-3, with TRBD2 as a possible D gene (6 bases). CDR1 and CDR2 from the germline V gene are SSHAT and FNYEAQ (reference sequence). This CDR3 spans 15 amino acids. In nucleotides, the CDR3 is TGTGCTAGCAGCTTAGGGGACTCGAGCACAGATACGCAGTATTTT. It translates to CASSLGDSSTDTQYF.

This clone was detected once. V is TRBV14 and J is TRBJ2-7; D possibly corresponds to TRBD2 (5 bases). CDR1 is SGHDN, CDR2 FVKESK, per germline. V was pared by 5 bases and J by 2 bases, with 13 bases between. CDR3 length equals 14 residues. Here the CDR3 reads CASSRYDGTYEQYF. The CDR3 DNA follows: TGTGCCAGCAGCAGATATGACGGGACCTACGAGCAGTACTTC.

V usage is TRBV7-2 and J usage is TRBJ2-5, with D unclear. V lost 5 bases to trimming and J lost 2 bases, with 12 bases between them. Germline-derived CDR1 and CDR2 are SGHTA and FQGNSA. There are 14 residues in the CDR3. The CDR3 region has the DNA TGTGCCAGCAGCCAAATGGGCAGACAAGAGACCCAGTACTTC. It specifies CASSQMGRQETQYF.

The V and J genes are TRBV7-9 and TRBJ1-3; D uncertain. The germline V gene encodes CDR1 SEHNR and CDR2 FQNEAQ (reference sequence). Deletions cut 8 bases from V and 9 bases from J, with 11 bases between. CDR3 length equals 11 residues. Here the CDR3 DNA reads TGTGCCAGCGGCCACGAAGGCACCATATATTTT. The encoded protein is CASGHEGTIYF.

The J gene is TRBJ2-6, the V gene TRBV27, with 7 bases matching TRBD2. The CDR3 totals 20 residues. V was clipped by 6 bases and J by 1 base; unmatched bases: 18. Germline CDR1 is MNHEY and CDR2 is SMNVEV (reference sequence). The CDR3 region is CASSPIAPGLTPSGANVLTF. CDR3 DNA sequence: TGTGCCAGCAGCCCTATCGCGCCGGGACTAACTCCTTCTGGGGCCAACGTCCTGACTTTC.

As for this clone: Distinct nucleotide sequences in the sample also encode this CDR3. The chain couples TRBV10-3 to TRBJ2-7, with TRBD1 matching 10 bases. V lost 2 bases and J lost 3; bases outside the gene matches: 1. This CDR3 is built from 14 residues. The germline gives CDR1 ENHRY, CDR2 SYGVKD. The CDR3 region has the DNA TGTGCCATCAGTGAGGGACAGGGGGTCTACGAGCAGTACTTC. Its translation is CAISEGQGVYEQYF.

CDR3 in amino acids: CASSFGQGRTDTQYF. The CDR3 region has the DNA TGTGCCAGCAGCTTCGGCCAGGGACGCACAGATACGCAGTATTTT. The chain links TRBV7-6 to TRBJ2-3; D possibly matches TRBD1 or TRBD2 (5 bases each). Germline assignment: CDR1 SGHVS and CDR2 FNYEAQ. The CDR3 is made up of 15 amino acids. V was cut by 3 bases and J by 1 base, with 11 bases left in between.

This clone was seen a few times. The chain is built from TRBV18 and TRBJ2-2, with D uncertain. Trimming took off 4 bases at V and 8 bases at J, with 8 bases between the two ends. The CDR3 length is 12 residues. Germline CDR1 is KGHSH and CDR2 is LQKENI. The CDR3: CASSHFRGELFF. DNA of the CDR3: TGTGCCAGCTCACACTTCCGGGGGGAGCTGTTTTTT.

The genes are TRBV29-1 and TRBJ2-7; TRBD2 aligns across 8 bases. Germline-derived CDR1 and CDR2 are SQVTM and ANQGSEA. The CDR3 covers 14 residues. V trimming: 5 bases; J trimming: 0 bases; junction bases outside the gene matches: 6. The CDR3 DNA reads TGCAGCGTTACACTAGCGGCGAACTCCTACGAGCAGTACTTC. Amino acids: CSVTLAANSYEQYF.